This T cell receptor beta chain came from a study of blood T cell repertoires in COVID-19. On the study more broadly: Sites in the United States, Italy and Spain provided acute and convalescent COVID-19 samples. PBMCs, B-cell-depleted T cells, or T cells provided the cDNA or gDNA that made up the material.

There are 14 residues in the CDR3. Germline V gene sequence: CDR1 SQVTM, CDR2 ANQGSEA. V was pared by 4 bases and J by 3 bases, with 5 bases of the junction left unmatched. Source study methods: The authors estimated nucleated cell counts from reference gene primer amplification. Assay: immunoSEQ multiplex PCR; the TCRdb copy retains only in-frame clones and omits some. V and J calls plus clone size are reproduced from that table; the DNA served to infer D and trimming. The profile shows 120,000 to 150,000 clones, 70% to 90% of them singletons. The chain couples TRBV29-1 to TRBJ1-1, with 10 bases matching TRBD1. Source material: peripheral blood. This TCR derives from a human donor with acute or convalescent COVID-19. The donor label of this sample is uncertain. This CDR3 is CSVGQGAGYTEAFF. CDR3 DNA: TGCAGCGTTGGACAGGGGGCAGGGTACACTGAAGCTTTCTTT.